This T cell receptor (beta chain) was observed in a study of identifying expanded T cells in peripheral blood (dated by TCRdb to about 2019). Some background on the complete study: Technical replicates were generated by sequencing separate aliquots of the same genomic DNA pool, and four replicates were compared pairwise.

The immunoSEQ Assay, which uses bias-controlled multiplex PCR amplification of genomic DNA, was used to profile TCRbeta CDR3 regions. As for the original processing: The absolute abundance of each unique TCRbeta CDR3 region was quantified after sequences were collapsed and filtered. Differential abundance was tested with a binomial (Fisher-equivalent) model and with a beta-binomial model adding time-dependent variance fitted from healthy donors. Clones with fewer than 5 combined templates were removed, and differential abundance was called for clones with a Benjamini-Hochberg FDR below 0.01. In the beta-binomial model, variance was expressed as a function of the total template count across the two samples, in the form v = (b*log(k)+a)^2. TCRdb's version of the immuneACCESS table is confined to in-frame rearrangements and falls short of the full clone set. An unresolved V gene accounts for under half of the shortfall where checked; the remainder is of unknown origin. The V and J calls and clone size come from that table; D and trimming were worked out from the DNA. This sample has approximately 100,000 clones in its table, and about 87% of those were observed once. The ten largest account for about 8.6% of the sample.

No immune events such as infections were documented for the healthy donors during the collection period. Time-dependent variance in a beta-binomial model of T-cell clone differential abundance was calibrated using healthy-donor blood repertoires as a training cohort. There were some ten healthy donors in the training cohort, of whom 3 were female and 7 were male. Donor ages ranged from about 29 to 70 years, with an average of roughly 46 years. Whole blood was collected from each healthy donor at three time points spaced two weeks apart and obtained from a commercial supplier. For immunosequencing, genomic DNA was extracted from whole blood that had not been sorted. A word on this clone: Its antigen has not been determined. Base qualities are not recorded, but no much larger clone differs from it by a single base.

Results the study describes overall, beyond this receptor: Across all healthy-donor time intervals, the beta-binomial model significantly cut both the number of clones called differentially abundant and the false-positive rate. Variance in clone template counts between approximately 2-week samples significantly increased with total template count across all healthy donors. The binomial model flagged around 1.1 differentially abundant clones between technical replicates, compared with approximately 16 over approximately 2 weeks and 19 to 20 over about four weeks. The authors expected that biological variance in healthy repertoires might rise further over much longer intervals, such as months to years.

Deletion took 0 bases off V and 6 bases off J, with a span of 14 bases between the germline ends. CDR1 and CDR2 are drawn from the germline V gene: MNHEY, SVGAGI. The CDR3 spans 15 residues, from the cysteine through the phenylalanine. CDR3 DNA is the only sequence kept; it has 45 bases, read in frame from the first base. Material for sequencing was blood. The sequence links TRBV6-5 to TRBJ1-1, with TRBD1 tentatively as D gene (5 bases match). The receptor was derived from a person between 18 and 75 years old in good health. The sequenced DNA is TGTGCCAGCAGTTACTCACGGGGCCCAGAGGCTGAAGCTTTCTTT. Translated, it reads CASSYSRGPEAEAFF.